This TCR beta chain was observed in a study of early T cells in non-severe SARS-CoV-2 infection. The wider study: Bulk RNA isolated from unsorted whole blood underwent sequencing; chains were not paired. Whole-study findings and limits: Anti-spike CD8 responses were favored by VDJdb matching, which missed private and CD4 specificities.

TCRdb itself ran the 5' RACE reads through MiXCR, one entry per CDR3 protein. The sample consists of 66,000 or so distinct CDR3 sequences, more than 10% of them appearing once. This clonotype was observed at least ten times. Antigen: not known. Per the germline V gene, CDR1 is MGHDK and CDR2 is SYGVNS. The CDR3 contains 17 residues. V was shortened by 6 bases and J by 1 base, with 21 bases between the two germline ends. This receptor was taken from an adult who was a healthcare worker with PCR-confirmed SARS-CoV-2 infection or an uninfected control (not recorded which). Input material: whole blood. The chain links TRBV25-1 to TRBJ2-5; TRBD1 might be the D (5 bases). The CDR3 here is CASSPSLRSGLQETQYF. DNA of the CDR3: TGTGCCAGCAGCCCATCGCTGAGGTCAGGGCTCCAAGAGACCCAGTACTTC.